Listed below are T cell receptor beta chains from one sample, sequenced in a study of human T cells and chemical hapten exposure. MiXCR, run by TCRdb on the RACE reads, gives a single entry per CDR3 protein. In the table there are some 400,000 distinct CDR3 sequences, 4% to 6% of which are singletons. Sample: whole blood, taken in connection with sensitization to the hapten diphenylcyclopropenone (DPC). All receptors derive from a woman in her fifties or sixties with alopecia areata. Some clones in this sample may be carry-over from other donors' samples. Both conserved end residues are part of each CDR3. The order of the fields is J gene, V gene, D gene, clone size, CDR3 protein, CDR3 DNA. A D gene is named only where the DNA matches it firmly. A clone size is listed for some rows: how often the clone was seen (once, few, many), or a class if it is expanded.

TRBJ2-5,TRBV18,NA,many,CASSPAVQETQYF,TGTGCCAGCTCACCAGCCGTTCAAGAGACCCAGTACTTC
TRBJ1-2,TRBV19,NA,NA,CASHDVPEAYGYTF,TGTGCCAGTCATGATGTCCCGGAGGCTTATGGCTACACCTTC
TRBJ2-3,TRBV2,TRBD2,few,CASRAGVVDTQYF,TGTGCCAGCAGGGCGGGAGTGGTAGATACGCAGTATTTT
TRBJ2-5,TRBV20-1,NA,many,CSAPIGTVQETQYF,TGCAGTGCTCCAATCGGAACAGTTCAAGAGACCCAGTACTTC
TRBJ1-1,TRBV28,TRBD1,NA,CASLNRGRNTEAFF,TGTGCCAGCCTAAACAGGGGGAGGAACACTGAAGCTTTCTTT
TRBJ1-2,TRBV7-8,NA,NA,CASSFLTGNYGYTF,TGTGCCAGCAGCTTTCTGACAGGCAACTATGGCTACACCTTC
TRBJ2-1,TRBV29-1,TRBD2,many,CSVASGTSGSNEQFF,TGCAGCGTCGCCTCCGGGACTAGCGGGTCCAATGAGCAGTTCTTC
TRBJ2-3,TRBV5-1,TRBD2,many,CASSLVGGATDTQYF,TGCGCCAGCAGCTTGGTCGGGGGGGCCACAGATACGCAGTATTTT
TRBJ2-1,TRBV4-2,NA,NA,CASSQIGLPGGDEQFF,TGTGCCAGCAGCCAGATAGGGCTTCCTGGGGGAGATGAGCAGTTCTTC
TRBJ2-5,TRBV28,NA,few,CASTLGETSQETQYF,TGTGCCAGCACCCTCGGGGAAACCTCTCAAGAGACCCAGTACTTC
TRBJ2-3,TRBV27,NA,NA,CASSLSGGRTDTQYF,TGTGCCAGCAGTTTATCCGGCGGACGCACAGATACGCAGTATTTT
TRBJ1-3,TRBV28,NA,many,CASSYLYTIYF,TGTGCCAGCAGTTATTTATACACCATATATTTT
TRBJ1-1,TRBV12-3/TRBV12-4,NA,many,CASSWYRAGAFF,TGTGCCAGCAGTTGGTACAGGGCTGGAGCTTTCTTT
TRBJ2-1,TRBV6-2/TRBV6-3,NA,many,CASSPVGGAGYNEQFF,TGTGCCAGCAGTCCGGTGGGGGGAGCAGGCTACAATGAGCAGTTCTTC
TRBJ1-1,TRBV3-1,NA,few,CATSSRFVPQRTEAFF,TGTGCCACCTCTAGCCGGTTCGTCCCCCAACGGACTGAAGCTTTCTTT
TRBJ2-7,TRBV5-1,NA,NA,CASSLDIGQMYEQYF,TGCGCCAGCAGCTTGGATATCGGGCAGATGTACGAGCAGTACTTC
TRBJ2-5,TRBV20-1,NA,few,CSARVTSGQETQYF,TGCAGTGCTAGAGTTACGAGCGGACAAGAGACCCAGTACTTC